Listed below are T cell receptor beta chains from one sample, sequenced in a study of Graves' ophthalmopathy and Graves' hyperthyroidism. TCRdb re-called the multiplex PCR reads through MiXCR, storing one row per CDR3 protein. The sample has hundreds of thousands of distinct CDR3 sequences; about 40% are singletons. The source material was peripheral blood. The receptors shown here come from an adult man with Graves' ophthalmopathy. The CDR3 runs from the conserved cysteine through the conserved F or W. Fields, in order: V gene, J gene, clone size, D gene, CDR3 protein, CDR3 DNA. D genes are given only for firm matches. Not all rows give a size; the values are once, few, many and, for expanded clones, a class.

TRBV7-9	TRBJ1-1	many	NA	CASSLTPGPEAFF	TGTGCCAGCAGCTTAACCCCGGGGCCAGAAGCTTTCTTT
TRBV7-9	TRBJ2-7	many	TRBD1	CASSSGQVPGEQYF	TGTGCCAGCAGCTCCGGACAGGTCCCCGGGGAGCAGTACTTC
TRBV19	TRBJ1-1	many	TRBD1	CASSTGGQVNTEAFF	TGTGCCAGTAGTACCGGAGGACAGGTGAACACTGAAGCTTTCTTT
TRBV20-1	TRBJ1-1	many	TRBD1	CSAREGQANTEAFF	TGCAGTGCTAGAGAGGGACAGGCGAACACTGAAGCTTTCTTT
TRBV5-1	TRBJ1-4	NA	NA	CASSLAPSRDTEKLFF	TGCGCCAGCAGCTTAGCCCCTTCCCGGGACACTGAAAAACTGTTTTTT
TRBV14	TRBJ2-5	many	NA	CASSQGGEETQYF	TGTGCCAGCAGCCAGGGTGGGGAAGAGACCCAGTACTTC
TRBV19	TRBJ2-6	many	NA	CASSPTGTSGANVLTF	TGTGCCAGTAGCCCGACAGGTACCTCTGGGGCCAACGTCCTGACTTTC
TRBV7-6	TRBJ2-5	many	NA	CASSPAGGVQETQYF	TGTGCCAGCAGCCCAGCGGGTGGGGTACAAGAGACCCAGTACTTC
TRBV25-1	TRBJ2-6	few	NA	CASSELQGSGANVLTF	TGTGCCAGCAGTGAATTGCAGGGGTCTGGGGCCAACGTCCTGACTTTC
TRBV2	TRBJ1-5	many	NA	CASSDGQVGNQPQHF	TGTGCCAGCAGTGACGGCCAAGTTGGCAATCAGCCCCAGCATTTT
TRBV29-1	TRBJ2-1	NA	NA	CSVEDQFF	TGCAGCGTTGAAGATCAGTTCTTC
TRBV13	TRBJ1-5	many	NA	CASSYHHQPQHF	TGTGCCAGCAGCTACCATCATCAGCCCCAGCATTTT
TRBV5-1	TRBJ2-2	many	TRBD1	CASSWDSTTGELFF	TGCGCCAGCAGCTGGGACAGCACCACCGGGGAGCTGTTTTTT
TRBV4-1	TRBJ2-2	few	NA	CASSHLTNTGELFF	TGCGCCAGCAGCCACCTGACTAACACCGGGGAGCTGTTTTTT
TRBV25-1	TRBJ2-3	NA	NA	CASSVASSSDTQYF	TGTGCCAGCAGTGTGGCTAGTTCCTCAGATACGCAGTATTTT
TRBV25-1	TRBJ1-3	NA	NA	CASQAGPRSGNTIYF	TGTGCCAGCCAGGCAGGACCGCGCTCTGGAAACACCATATATTTT
TRBV19	TRBJ2-2	few	NA	CASSIGSGSTTSTGELFF	TGTGCCAGTAGTATCGGTTCAGGGTCAACTACCTCCACCGGGGAGCTGTTTTTT
TRBV19	TRBJ2-7	once	TRBD1	CASSLQGAGQSSYEQYF	TGTGCCAGTAGTCTTCAGGGGGCGGGACAGTCCTCCTACGAGCAGTACTTC
TRBV29-1	TRBJ1-3	many	NA	CSVEKVSGNTIYF	TGCAGCGTTGAAAAGGTCTCGGGAAACACCATATATTTT
TRBV7-2	TRBJ1-2	NA	NA	CASSTEGGYTF	TGTGCCAGCAGCACCGAGGGGGGCTACACCTTC
TRBV5-1	TRBJ1-5	many	TRBD1	CASSVAGTGNQPQHF	TGCGCCAGCAGCGTCGCCGGGACAGGGAATCAGCCCCAGCATTTT
TRBV5-1	TRBJ2-7	many	NA	CASSLEGWNEQYF	TGCGCCAGCAGCCTGGAGGGGTGGAACGAGCAGTACTTC
TRBV10-3	TRBJ1-2	many	NA	CAISEGSHYGYTF	TGTGCCATCAGTGAGGGCAGTCACTATGGCTACACCTTC
TRBV7-9	TRBJ1-5	NA	TRBD1	CASSLAPGTGLNQPQHF	TGTGCCAGCAGCTTAGCCCCCGGGACAGGGCTCAATCAGCCCCAGCATTTT
TRBV29-1	TRBJ2-7	NA	TRBD1	CSVAGTGGGEQYF	TGCAGCGTGGCCGGGACAGGGGGCGGCGAGCAGTACTTC
TRBV10-2	TRBJ1-1	NA	NA	CASAFKRETEAFF	TGCGCCAGTGCATTCAAACGCGAAACTGAAGCTTTCTTT
TRBV29-1	TRBJ2-5	NA	NA	CSRWAGETQYF	TGCAGCAGATGGGCCGGGGAGACCCAGTACTTC
TRBV5-1	TRBJ2-7	NA	NA	CASSLTEYNEQYF	TGCGCCAGCAGCCTTACAGAATACAATGAGCAGTACTTC
TRBV20-1	TRBJ1-2	many	TRBD1	CSARRDRDGYTF	TGCAGTGCCAGACGGGACAGGGATGGCTACACCTTC
TRBV30	TRBJ1-2	NA	NA	CAWSVLANYGYTF	TGTGCCTGGAGTGTACTGGCGAACTATGGCTACACCTTC
TRBV11-2	TRBJ2-7	many	TRBD1	CASSTAGTGSYEQYF	TGTGCCAGCAGCACAGCCGGGACAGGGTCCTACGAGCAGTACTTC
TRBV7-9	TRBJ1-4	NA	NA	CASRPGGKLFF	TGTGCCAGCAGGCCCGGGGGAAAACTGTTTTTT
TRBV29-1	TRBJ2-5	few	NA	CSQGLGGQETQYF	TGCAGCCAAGGTCTAGGGGGGCAAGAGACCCAGTACTTC
TRBV4-2	TRBJ2-7	few	NA	CASSQDADRSNSYEQYF	TGTGCCAGCAGCCAAGATGCGGACAGATCGAACTCCTACGAGCAGTACTTC
TRBV7-9	TRBJ1-3	NA	NA	CASSLFGTSNTIYF	TGTGCCAGCAGCCTATTCGGGACTTCGAACACCATATATTTT
TRBV29-1	TRBJ2-1	NA	TRBD1	CSARDSTYNEQFF	TGCAGCGCCCGGGACAGTACTTACAATGAGCAGTTCTTC
TRBV9	TRBJ2-2	NA	TRBD1	CASSGRDRGLYTGELFF	TGTGCCAGCAGCGGCCGGGACAGGGGGCTTTACACCGGGGAGCTGTTTTTT
TRBV6-6	TRBJ1-1	many	NA	CASSYPQTGNTEAFF	TGTGCCAGCAGTTACCCCCAGACAGGGAACACTGAAGCTTTCTTT
TRBV20-1	TRBJ1-6	NA	TRBD1	CSAREQGNNSPLHF	TGCAGTGCTAGAGAACAGGGGAATAATTCACCCCTCCACTTT
TRBV29-1	TRBJ2-2	many	NA	CSVETVRIGDTGELFF	TGCAGCGTTGAGACCGTACGCATCGGAGACACCGGGGAGCTGTTTTTT
TRBV5-1	TRBJ2-7	few	NA	CASSLSPGKGYEQYF	TGCGCCAGCAGCTTGTCACCGGGAAAGGGATACGAGCAGTACTTC
TRBV20-1	TRBJ1-6	many	TRBD1	CSAREDRGLNSPLHF	TGCAGTGCTAGGGAAGACAGGGGGCTGAATTCACCCCTCCACTTT
TRBV24-1	TRBJ2-5	many	NA	CATSGGAGWYQETQYF	TGTGCCACCAGTGGTGGGGCAGGGTGGTACCAAGAGACCCAGTACTTC
TRBV12-3/TRBV12-4	TRBJ2-7	many	TRBD1	CASSPRGTGTEQYF	TGTGCCAGCAGTCCTCGGGGGACAGGGACCGAGCAGTACTTC
TRBV9	TRBJ2-5	NA	TRBD2	CASSLVFSGGAFQETQCF	TGTGCCAGCAGCTTAGTCTTCTCCGGGGGGGCCTTCCAAGAGACCCAGTGCTTC
TRBV19	TRBJ1-3	many	NA	CASSIRGPGNTIYF	TGTGCCAGTAGTATCCGGGGGCCTGGAAACACCATATATTTT
TRBV19	TRBJ2-7	many	NA	CASSKGDPTYEQYF	TGTGCCAGTAGTAAGGGGGATCCGACCTACGAGCAGTACTTC
TRBV19	TRBJ1-5	NA	NA	CASYSPGNNQPQHF	TGTGCCAGTTACTCGCCAGGTAATAATCAGCCCCAGCATTTT